One and the same sample provided the 15 T cell receptor beta chains below, sequenced in a study of response to subunit inactivated influenza vaccine. TCRdb reprocessed the RT-PCR reads via MiXCR and lists one record per CDR3 protein. Of 450,000 to 600,000 distinct CDR3 sequences listed, approximately 15% are singletons. Sample: CD4+ T cells sorted from PBMCs, taken less than 30 months after vaccination. The origin of the receptors is a man between 50 and 75 years old who received an inactivated influenza vaccine.

This clonotype was observed a few times. This chain uses TRBV10-1 with TRBJ2-7; D is unresolved. The CDR3 sequence is 12 residues long. The germline V gene encodes CDR1 WNHNN and CDR2 SYGVQD (reference sequence). Trimming shortened V by 3 bases and J by 3 bases, and 6 bases separated the two germline ends. In DNA, the CDR3 is TGCGCCAGCAGTGACGGGTACTACGAGCAGTACTTC. It yields the protein CASSDGYYEQYF.

J is TRBJ2-1 and V is TRBV7-2, with D perhaps being TRBD1 or TRBD2 (5 bases each). CDR1 is SGHTA and CDR2 is FQGNSA in the germline V gene. This CDR3 is 15 amino acids long. The ends were cut back, 1 base at V and 1 base at J, with 8 bases in the middle. CDR3 DNA sequence: TGTGCCAGCAGCTTAGAGTGGGGGTCCTACAATGAGCAGTTCTTC. Translation gives CASSLEWGSYNEQFF.

Regarding this clonotype: The junction shows a germline mismatch at one end, possibly a read error. The chain has TRBV5-1 and TRBJ2-7; 7 nucleotides match TRBD1. Germline lookup yields CDR1 SGHRS and CDR2 YFSETQ. The CDR3 is 16 residues long. CDR3 in amino acids: CASNLRTGGSSYEQYF. Written as DNA, the CDR3 is TGCGCCAGCAACTTGCGGACAGGTGGGAGCTCCTACGAGCAGTACTTC.

The chain has TRBV4-2 and TRBJ1-6, with D possibly matching TRBD1 (5 bases). Germline-derived CDR1 and CDR2 are LGHNA and YNFKEQ. This CDR3 contains 15 residues. V lost 4 bases to trimming and J lost 8 bases, with 15 bases between them. This CDR3 is CASSLSSDRYSPLHF. The CDR3 nucleotides are TGTGCCAGCAGCCTCAGCTCAGACAGATATTCACCCCTCCACTTT.

The gene calls are TRBV6-4 and TRBJ2-5; 13 nucleotides line up with TRBD2. This CDR3 spans 20 amino acids. V shed 4 bases and J 3 bases; nucleotides not matched to a gene: 17. Germline values: CDR1 MRHNA, CDR2 SNTAGT. The chain's CDR3 is CASSGLLRLAGGRGKETQYF. CDR3 coding DNA: TGTGCCAGCAGTGGACTACTTAGACTAGCGGGGGGCCGGGGTAAAGAGACCCAGTACTTC.

In its sample, this clonotype was seen many times. The J gene is TRBJ1-2, the V gene TRBV3-1; D is unresolved. The germline gives CDR1 LGHDT, CDR2 YNNKEL (reference sequence). V was shortened by 5 bases and J by 2 bases, with 3 bases between the two germline ends. The CDR3 is 11 residues long. CDR3: CASSKNYGYTF. In DNA form, the CDR3 reads TGTGCCAGCAGCAAAAACTATGGCTACACCTTC.

This chain uses TRBV4-2 with TRBJ2-5; possibly TRBD1 for D (6 bases). Looked up from germline, CDR1 is LGHNA and CDR2 is YNFKEQ. The CDR3 has 17 residues. Trimming cost V 1 base and J 2 bases, with 17 bases left between them. CDR3 residues: CASSQAATRGQQETQYF. In nucleotides, the CDR3 is TGTGCCAGCAGCCAAGCTGCTACTAGGGGACAACAAGAGACCCAGTACTTC.

The chain has TRBV7-2 and TRBJ2-3; D gene uncertain. Trimming took 5 bases from V and 4 from J, leaving 13 bases between them. CDR1 is SGHTA and CDR2 is FQGNSA in the germline V gene. The CDR3 runs 14 residues. The DNA for the CDR3 is TGTGCCAGCAGCCGCACAGACATCTCAGATACGCAGTATTTT. It codes for CASSRTDISDTQYF. The whole variable domain, filled in from reference TRBV7-2 and TRBJ2-3, reads GAGVSQSPSNKVTEKGKDVELRCDPISGHTALYWYRQSLGQGLEFLIYFQGNSAPDKSGLPSDRFSAERTGGSVSTLTIQRTQQEDSAVYLCASSRTDISDTQYFGPGTRLTVL.

This clonotype was seen a few times. The gene calls are TRBV4-3 and TRBJ2-2, with a possible D match to TRBD1 (6 bases). CDR1 and CDR2 (germline): LGHNA, YSLEER. The CDR3 consists of 17 residues. With 2 bases removed from V and 2 bases from J, the gap between germline ends came to 15 bases. CDR3 sequence: CASSQSLPDRNTGELFF. The CDR3 DNA reads TGCGCCAGCAGCCAATCCCTTCCGGACAGAAACACCGGGGAGCTGTTTTTT.

The chain employs TRBV12-3 or TRBV12-4 and TRBJ2-7, with D uncertain. The V end lost 4 bases, the J end lost 2 bases, and 12 bases lay between the germline ends. CDR3 length: 14 residues. Here the CDR3 reads CASSSRASPYEQYF. CDR3 sequence (DNA): TGTGCCAGCAGTTCCCGGGCCTCCCCCTACGAGCAGTACTTC.

This clonotype came up a few times. The V call is TRBV2, the J call TRBJ2-7; 9 bases map to TRBD1. The V segment lost 7 bases and the J segment 5 bases; nucleotides outside the gene matches: 6. The length of the CDR3 is 13 residues. Per the germline V gene, CDR1 is SNHLY and CDR2 is FYNNEI. CDR3 sequence: CASKRQGVNEQYF. The CDR3 DNA follows: TGTGCCAGCAAGCGACAGGGGGTCAACGAGCAGTACTTC.

This clonotype was counted only a few times. The rearrangement joins TRBV12-3 or TRBV12-4 to TRBJ2-7; 7 bases fit TRBD1. V lost 6 bases to trimming and J lost 1 base; unmatched junction nucleotides: 9. This CDR3 comprises 15 residues. DNA of the CDR3: TGTGCCAGCAGCCTGGGGCAGGGGGTTTCCTACGAGCAGTACTTC. Its protein product is CASSLGQGVSYEQYF.

The table lists this clonotype with a few counts. The chain carries TRBV5-1 and TRBJ2-1; maybe TRBD2 (6 bases). Trimming pared 4 bases from V and 1 base from J, leaving 15 bases between. Germline CDR1 SGHRS, CDR2 YFSETQ. The CDR3 contains 16 residues. This CDR3 is CASSTHRLGSYNEQFF. DNA for the CDR3: TGCGCCAGCAGCACACACCGACTAGGTTCCTACAATGAGCAGTTCTTC.

The V call is TRBV28, the J call TRBJ2-2; no reliable D call. Germline-derived CDR1 and CDR2 are MDHEN and SYDVKM. The CDR3 contains 13 residues. Trimming took 3 bases from V and 3 from J, leaving 5 bases between them. The DNA of the CDR3 is TGTGCCAGCAGTTTCAGTCACACCGGGGAGCTGTTTTTT. It specifies CASSFSHTGELFF.

The rearrangement uses TRBV24-1 and TRBJ1-5, with D possibly being TRBD1 (5 bases). Per germline, CDR1 KGHDR and CDR2 SFDVKD. This CDR3 region has 14 residues. Between the trimmed V and J ends, which lost 5 bases and 4 bases, there was a span of 11 bases. This CDR3 reads CATSGSQGNQPQHF. The CDR3 nucleotides read TGTGCCACCAGTGGGTCGCAGGGTAATCAGCCCCAGCATTTT.